The entry below gives a single TCR beta chain sequence along with its context. The junction does not match germline at one end; this may be a read error. This entry belongs to a study of technical replicates of blood from a few donors. The table came from immunoSEQ multiplex PCR; TCRdb's copy has only in-frame clones and leaves some out. The data hold around 74,000 clones, with approximately 86% observed a single time. The CDR3 is 13 residues long. Per germline, CDR1 GTSNPN and CDR2 SVGIG (reference sequence). This receptor was taken from a human donor in good health. Some clones in this sample may be carry-over from other donors' samples. This chain uses TRBV30 with TRBJ1-2; 7 bases line up with TRBD1. The source material was PBMCs. The CDR3 nucleotides are TGTGCCCGGAGTGTTCAGGGGGGTTTGAGCTACACCTTC. Translation gives CARSVQGGLSYTF.